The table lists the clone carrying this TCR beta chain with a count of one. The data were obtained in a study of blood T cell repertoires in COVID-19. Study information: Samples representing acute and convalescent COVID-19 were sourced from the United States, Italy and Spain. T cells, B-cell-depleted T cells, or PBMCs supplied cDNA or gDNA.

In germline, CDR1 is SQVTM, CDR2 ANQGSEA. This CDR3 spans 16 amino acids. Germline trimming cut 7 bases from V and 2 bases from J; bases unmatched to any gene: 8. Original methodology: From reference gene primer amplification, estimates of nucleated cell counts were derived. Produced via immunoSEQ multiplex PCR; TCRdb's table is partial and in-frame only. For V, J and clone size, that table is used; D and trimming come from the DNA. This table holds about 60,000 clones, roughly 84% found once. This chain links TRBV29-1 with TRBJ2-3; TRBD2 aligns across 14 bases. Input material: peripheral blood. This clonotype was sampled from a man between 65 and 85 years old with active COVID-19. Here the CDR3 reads CSASAGLAGDTDTQYF. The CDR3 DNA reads TGCAGCGCTTCCGCGGGACTAGCGGGAGACACAGATACGCAGTATTTT.